This T cell receptor beta chain was retrieved from a study of OX40 agonist ivuxolimab in advanced cancers. Turning to the study itself: The patients got ivuxolimab, which is an agonistic anti-OX40 (CD134) antibody. Study outcomes and limitations: The study did not work out the antigen specificity of the expanded peripheral T cells.

CDR1 is MDHEN and CDR2 is SYDVKM in the germline V gene. V lost 5 bases and J lost 3, with 16 bases in between. This CDR3 contains 15 residues. Here immunoSEQ multiplex PCR was the method, and the copy in TCRdb shows in-frame clones only, minus some. The sample lists 55,000 to 65,000 clones, 82% occurring once. If patients had autoimmune disease history or systemic immunosuppression, they were excluded. Remarks on this clone: What it recognizes is unknown.

Material: CD4+ or CD8+ T cells sorted from blood, obtained in a trial of the OX40 agonist ivuxolimab. This sequence was found in an adult with an advanced solid tumor such as melanoma, head and neck, liver or kidney cancer. The gene calls are TRBV28 and TRBJ1-1; D gene unclear. CDR3 sequence reads: CASSPPRFEYTEAFF. For the CDR3, the DNA is TGTGCCAGCAGTCCCCCGAGATTCGAATACACTGAAGCTTTCTTT. Based on the CDR3 plus reference TRBV28 and TRBJ1-1, the full variable domain is DVKVTQSSRYLVKRTGEKVFLECVQDMDHENMFWYRQDPGLGLRLIYFSYDVKMKEKGDIPEGYSVSREKKERFSLILESASTNQTSMYLCASSPPRFEYTEAFFGQGTRLTVV.